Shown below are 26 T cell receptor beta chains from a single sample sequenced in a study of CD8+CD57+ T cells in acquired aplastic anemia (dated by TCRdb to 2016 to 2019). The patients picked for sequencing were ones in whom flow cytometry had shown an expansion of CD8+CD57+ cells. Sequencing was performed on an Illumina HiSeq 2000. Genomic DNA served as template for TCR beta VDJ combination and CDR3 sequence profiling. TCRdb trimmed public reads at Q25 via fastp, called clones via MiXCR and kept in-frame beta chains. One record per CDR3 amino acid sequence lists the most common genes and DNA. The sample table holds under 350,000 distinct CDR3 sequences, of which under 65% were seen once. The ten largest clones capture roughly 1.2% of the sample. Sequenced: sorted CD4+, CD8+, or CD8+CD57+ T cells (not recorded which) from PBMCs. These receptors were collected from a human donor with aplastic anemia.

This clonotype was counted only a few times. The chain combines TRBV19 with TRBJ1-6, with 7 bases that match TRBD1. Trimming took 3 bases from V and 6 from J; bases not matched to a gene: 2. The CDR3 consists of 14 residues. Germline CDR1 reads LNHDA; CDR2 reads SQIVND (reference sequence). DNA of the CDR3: TGTGCCAGTAGTATTCGGACAGGTAATTCACCCCTCCACTTT. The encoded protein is CASSIRTGNSPLHF.

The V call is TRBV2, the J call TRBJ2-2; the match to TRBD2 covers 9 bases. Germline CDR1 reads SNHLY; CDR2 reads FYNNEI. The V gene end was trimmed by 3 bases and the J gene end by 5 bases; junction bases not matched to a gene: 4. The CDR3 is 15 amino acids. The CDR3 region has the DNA TGTGCCAGCAGTGAGACTAGCGGAACTACCGGGGAGCTGTTTTTT. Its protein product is CASSETSGTTGELFF.

The CDR3 DNA is TGCAGCGTTGAAATGGGGAACACTGAAGCTTTCTTT. Translated, it gives CSVEMGNTEAFF. The chain couples TRBV29-1 to TRBJ1-1; D uncertain. CDR3 size: 12 residues. Per the germline V gene, CDR1 is SQVTM and CDR2 is ANQGSEA. The germline V and J ends were trimmed by 2 bases and 1 base, with 5 bases remaining between them. Drawing the rest from reference TRBV29-1 and TRBJ1-1, the complete variable domain is SAVISQKPSRDICQRGTSLTIQCQVDSQVTMMFWYRQQPGQSLTLIATANQGSEATYESGFVIDKFPISRPNLTFSTLTVSNMSPEDSSIYLCSVEMGNTEAFFGQGTRLTVV.

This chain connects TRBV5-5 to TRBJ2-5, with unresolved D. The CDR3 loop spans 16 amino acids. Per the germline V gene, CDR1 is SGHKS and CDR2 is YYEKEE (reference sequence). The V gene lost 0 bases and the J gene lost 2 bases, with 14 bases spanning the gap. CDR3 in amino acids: CASSLVRTGSQETQYF. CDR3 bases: TGTGCCAGCAGCTTGGTGCGGACCGGGTCTCAAGAGACCCAGTACTTC. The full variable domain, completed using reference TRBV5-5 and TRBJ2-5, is DAGVTQSPTHLIKTRGQQVTLRCSPISGHKSVSWYQQVLGQGPQFIFQYYEKEERGRGNFPDRFSARQFPNYSSELNVNALLLGDSALYLCASSLVRTGSQETQYFGPGTRLLVL.

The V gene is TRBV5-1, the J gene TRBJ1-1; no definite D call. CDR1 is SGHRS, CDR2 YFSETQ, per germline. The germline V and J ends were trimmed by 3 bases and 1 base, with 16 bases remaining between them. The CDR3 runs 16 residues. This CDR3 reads CASSSPTRTPNTEAFF. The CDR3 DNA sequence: TGCGCCAGCAGCTCCCCTACTCGGACTCCGAACACTGAAGCTTTCTTT.

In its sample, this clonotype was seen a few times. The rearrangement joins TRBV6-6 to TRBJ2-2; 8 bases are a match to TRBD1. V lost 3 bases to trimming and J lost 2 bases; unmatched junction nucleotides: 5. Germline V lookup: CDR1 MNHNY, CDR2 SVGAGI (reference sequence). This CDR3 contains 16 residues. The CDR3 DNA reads TGTGCCAGCAGTTATTCGACAGGGGCAAACACCGGGGAGCTGTTTTTT. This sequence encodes CASSYSTGANTGELFF.

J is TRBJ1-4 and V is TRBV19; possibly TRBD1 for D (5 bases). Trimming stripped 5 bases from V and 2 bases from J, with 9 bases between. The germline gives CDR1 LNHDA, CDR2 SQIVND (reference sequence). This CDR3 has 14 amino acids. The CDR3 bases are TGTGCCAGTAGTCCCCCAGGGACTAATGAAAAACTGTTTTTT. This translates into CASSPPGTNEKLFF.

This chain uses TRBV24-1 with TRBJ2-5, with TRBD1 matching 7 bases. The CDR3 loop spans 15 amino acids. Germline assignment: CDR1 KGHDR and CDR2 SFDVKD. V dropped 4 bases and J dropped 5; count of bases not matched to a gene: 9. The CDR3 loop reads CATSERQGVRETQYF. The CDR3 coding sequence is TGTGCCACCAGTGAACGACAGGGAGTGAGGGAGACCCAGTACTTC.

The CDR3 here is CASSLDSVGETQYF. CDR3 bases: TGTGCCAGCAGCTTAGATAGCGTTGGAGAGACCCAGTACTTC. The chain employs TRBV7-2 and TRBJ2-5; possibly TRBD2 for D (5 bases). The CDR3 sequence is 14 residues long. CDR1 SGHTA and CDR2 FQGNSA come from the germline V gene. V lost 1 base and J 4 bases, leaving 10 bases between the germline ends.

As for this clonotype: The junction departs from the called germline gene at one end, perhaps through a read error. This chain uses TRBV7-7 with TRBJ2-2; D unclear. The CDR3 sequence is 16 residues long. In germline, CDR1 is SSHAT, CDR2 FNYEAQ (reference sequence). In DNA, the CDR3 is TGTGCTAGCAGCCCCGGACGGGTGGTCCGGACCGGGGAGCTGTTTTTT. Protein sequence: CASSPGRVVRTGELFF.

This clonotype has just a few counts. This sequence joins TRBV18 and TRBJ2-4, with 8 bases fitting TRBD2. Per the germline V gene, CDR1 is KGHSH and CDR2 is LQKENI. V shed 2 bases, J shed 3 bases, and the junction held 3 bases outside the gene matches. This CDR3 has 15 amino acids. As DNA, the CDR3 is TGTGCCAGCTCACCATCGGGACTAGGCAAAAACATTCAGTACTTC. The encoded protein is CASSPSGLGKNIQYF.

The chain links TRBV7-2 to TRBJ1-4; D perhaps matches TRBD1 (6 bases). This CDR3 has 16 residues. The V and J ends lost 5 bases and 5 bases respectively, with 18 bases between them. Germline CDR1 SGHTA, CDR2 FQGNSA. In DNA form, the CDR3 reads TGTGCCAGCAGCCAATTGGGGGCTTCGGAGAATGAAAAACTGTTTTTT. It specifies CASSQLGASENEKLFF.

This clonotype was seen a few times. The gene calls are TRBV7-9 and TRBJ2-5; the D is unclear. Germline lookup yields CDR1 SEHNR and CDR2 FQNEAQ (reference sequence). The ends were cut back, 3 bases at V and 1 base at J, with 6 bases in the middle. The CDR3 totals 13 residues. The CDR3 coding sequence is TGTGCCAGCAGCTTTAACGGCCAAGAGACCCAGTACTTC. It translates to CASSFNGQETQYF.

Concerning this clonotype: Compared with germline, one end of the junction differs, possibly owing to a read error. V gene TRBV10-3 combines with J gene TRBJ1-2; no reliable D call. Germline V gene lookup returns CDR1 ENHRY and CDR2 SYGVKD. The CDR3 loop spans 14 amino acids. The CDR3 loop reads CPISLGTSNYGYTF. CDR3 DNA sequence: TGTCCCATCAGTCTCGGTACATCTAACTATGGCTACACCTTC.

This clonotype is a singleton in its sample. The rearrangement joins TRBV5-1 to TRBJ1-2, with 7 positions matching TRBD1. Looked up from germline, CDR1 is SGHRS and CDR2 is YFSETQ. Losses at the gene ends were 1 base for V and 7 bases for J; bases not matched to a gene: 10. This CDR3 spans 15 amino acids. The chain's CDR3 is CASSLIGGGPPGYTF. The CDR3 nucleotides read TGCGCCAGCAGCTTGATAGGGGGCGGACCCCCTGGCTACACCTTC.

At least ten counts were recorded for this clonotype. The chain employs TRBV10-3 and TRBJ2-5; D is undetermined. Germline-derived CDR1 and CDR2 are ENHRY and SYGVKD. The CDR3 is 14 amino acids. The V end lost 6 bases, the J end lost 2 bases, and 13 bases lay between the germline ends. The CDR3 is CAIRVSRAQETQYF. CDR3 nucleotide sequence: TGTGCCATCAGGGTTTCTAGGGCTCAAGAGACCCAGTACTTC.

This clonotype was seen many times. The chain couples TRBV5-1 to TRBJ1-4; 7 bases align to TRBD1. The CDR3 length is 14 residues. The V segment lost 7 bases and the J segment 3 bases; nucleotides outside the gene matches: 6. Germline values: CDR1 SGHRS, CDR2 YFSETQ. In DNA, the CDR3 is TGCGCCAGCGCCGACAGGGATTCTAATGAAAAACTGTTTTTT. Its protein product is CASADRDSNEKLFF.

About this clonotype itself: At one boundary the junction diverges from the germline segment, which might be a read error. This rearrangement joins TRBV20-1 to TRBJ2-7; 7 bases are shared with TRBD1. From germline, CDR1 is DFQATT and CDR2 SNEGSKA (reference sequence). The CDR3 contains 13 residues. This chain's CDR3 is CSARETGSSEQYF. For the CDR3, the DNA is TGCAGTGCTAGAGAGACAGGGTCCTCCGAGCAGTACTTC.

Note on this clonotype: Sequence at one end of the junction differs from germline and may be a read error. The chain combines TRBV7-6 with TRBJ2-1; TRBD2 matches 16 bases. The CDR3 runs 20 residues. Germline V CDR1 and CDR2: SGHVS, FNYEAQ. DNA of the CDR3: TGTGCCAGCAGATTAGGGGGGACTAGCGGGAGGGCCGACCCCTACAATGAGCAGTTCTTC. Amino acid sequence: CASRLGGTSGRADPYNEQFF.

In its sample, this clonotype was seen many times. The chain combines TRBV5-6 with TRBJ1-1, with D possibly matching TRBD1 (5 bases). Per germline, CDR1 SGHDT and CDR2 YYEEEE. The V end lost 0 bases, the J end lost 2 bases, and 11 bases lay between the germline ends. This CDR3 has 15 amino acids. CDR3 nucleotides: TGTGCCAGCAGCTTGGCCATGGGGGGTAACACTGAAGCTTTCTTT. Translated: CASSLAMGGNTEAFF. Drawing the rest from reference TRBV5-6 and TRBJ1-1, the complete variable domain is DAGVTQSPTHLIKTRGQQVTLRCSPKSGHDTVSWYQQALGQGPQFIFQYYEEEERQRGNFPDRFSGHQFPNYSSELNVNALLLGDSALYLCASSLAMGGNTEAFFGQGTRLTVV.

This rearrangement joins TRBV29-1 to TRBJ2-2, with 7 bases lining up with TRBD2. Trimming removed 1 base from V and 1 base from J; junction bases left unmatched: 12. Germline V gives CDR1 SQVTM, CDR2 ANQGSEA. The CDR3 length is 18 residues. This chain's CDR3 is CSVEAGSRGGVNTGELFF. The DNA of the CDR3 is TGCAGCGTTGAAGCGGGCAGCCGGGGAGGGGTGAACACCGGGGAGCTGTTTTTT.

The CDR3 here is CATSVGTSRRVADTQYF. The CDR3 DNA follows: TGTGCCACCAGTGTTGGTACGTCCCGAAGGGTCGCAGATACGCAGTATTTT. The V call is TRBV24-1, the J call TRBJ2-3; D call uncertain. V was clipped by 5 bases and J by 4 bases, with 21 bases between them. Germline CDR1 KGHDR, CDR2 SFDVKD. There are 17 residues in the CDR3.

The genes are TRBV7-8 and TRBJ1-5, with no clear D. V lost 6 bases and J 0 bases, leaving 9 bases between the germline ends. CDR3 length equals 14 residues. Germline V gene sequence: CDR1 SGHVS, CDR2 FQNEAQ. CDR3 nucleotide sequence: TGTGCCAGCAGGGCGGTATATAGCAATCAGCCCCAGCATTTT. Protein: CASRAVYSNQPQHF.

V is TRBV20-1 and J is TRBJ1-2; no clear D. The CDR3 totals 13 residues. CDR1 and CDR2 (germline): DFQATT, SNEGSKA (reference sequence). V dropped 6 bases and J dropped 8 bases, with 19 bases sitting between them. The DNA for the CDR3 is TGCAGTGCGCAATCTCCGAGTATGTTCGGCTACACCTTC. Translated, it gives CSAQSPSMFGYTF.

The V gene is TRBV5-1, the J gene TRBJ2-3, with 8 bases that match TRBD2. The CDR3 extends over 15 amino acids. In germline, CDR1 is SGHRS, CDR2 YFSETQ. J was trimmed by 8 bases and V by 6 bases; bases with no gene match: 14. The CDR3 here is CASTPGLAAQGTQYF. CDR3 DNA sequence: TGCGCCAGCACCCCCGGACTAGCCGCCCAAGGTACGCAGTATTTT.

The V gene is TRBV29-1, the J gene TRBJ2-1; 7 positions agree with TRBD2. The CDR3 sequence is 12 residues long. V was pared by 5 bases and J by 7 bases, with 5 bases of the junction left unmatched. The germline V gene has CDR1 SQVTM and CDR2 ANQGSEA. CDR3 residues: CSVQLALNEQFF. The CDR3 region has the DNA TGCAGCGTTCAACTAGCGTTAAATGAGCAGTTCTTC.